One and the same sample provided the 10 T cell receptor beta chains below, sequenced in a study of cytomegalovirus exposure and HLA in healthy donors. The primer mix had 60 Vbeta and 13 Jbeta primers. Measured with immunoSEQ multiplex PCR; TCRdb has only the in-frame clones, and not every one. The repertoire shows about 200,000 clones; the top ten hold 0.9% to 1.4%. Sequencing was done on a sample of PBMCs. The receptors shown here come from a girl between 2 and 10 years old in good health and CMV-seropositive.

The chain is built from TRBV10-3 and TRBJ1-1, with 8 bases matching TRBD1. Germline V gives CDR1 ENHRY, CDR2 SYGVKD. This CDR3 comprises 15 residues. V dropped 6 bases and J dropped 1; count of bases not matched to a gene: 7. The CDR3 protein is CAISDRGWGNTEAFF. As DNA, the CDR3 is TGTGCCATCAGCGACAGGGGTTGGGGGAACACTGAAGCTTTCTTT.

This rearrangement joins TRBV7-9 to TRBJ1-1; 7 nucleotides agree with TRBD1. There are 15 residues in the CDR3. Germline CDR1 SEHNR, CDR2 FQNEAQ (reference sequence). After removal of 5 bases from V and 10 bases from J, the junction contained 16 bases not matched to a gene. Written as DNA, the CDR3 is TGTGCCAGCAGCCCCCTAAACCGGGACAGCCGACGAGCTTTCTTT. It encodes CASSPLNRDSRRAFF.

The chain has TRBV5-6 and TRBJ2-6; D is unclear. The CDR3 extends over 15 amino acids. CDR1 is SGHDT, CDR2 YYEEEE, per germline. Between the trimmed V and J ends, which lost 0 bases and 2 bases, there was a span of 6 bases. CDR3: CASSLGDPGANVLTF. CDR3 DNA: TGTGCCAGCAGCTTGGGAGATCCTGGGGCCAACGTCCTGACTTTC. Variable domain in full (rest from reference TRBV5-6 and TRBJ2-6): DAGVTQSPTHLIKTRGQQVTLRCSPKSGHDTVSWYQQALGQGPQFIFQYYEEEERQRGNFPDRFSGHQFPNYSSELNVNALLLGDSALYLCASSLGDPGANVLTFGAGSRLTVL.

The CDR3 coding sequence is TGTGCCAGCAGCTTGGCTAGCGGGAGCACAGATACGCAGTATTTT. It is translated as CASSLASGSTDTQYF. The chain links TRBV5-5 to TRBJ2-3, with 8 bases lining up with TRBD2. The ends lost 0 bases at V and 0 bases at J; junction bases unmatched: 0. Germline V gives CDR1 SGHKS, CDR2 YYEKEE (reference sequence). The CDR3 is 15 amino acids.

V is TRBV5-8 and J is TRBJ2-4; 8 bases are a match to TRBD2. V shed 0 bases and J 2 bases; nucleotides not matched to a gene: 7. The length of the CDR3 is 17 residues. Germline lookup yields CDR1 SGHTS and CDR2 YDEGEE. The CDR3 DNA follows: TGTGCCAGCAGCTTGGTGGCGCGGGAGGTCTCCAAAAACATTCAGTACTTC. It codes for CASSLVAREVSKNIQYF.

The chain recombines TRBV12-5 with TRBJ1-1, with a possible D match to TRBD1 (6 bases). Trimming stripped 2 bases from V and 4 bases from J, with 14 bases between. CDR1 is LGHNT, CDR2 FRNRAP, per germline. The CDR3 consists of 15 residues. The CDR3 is CASGLTTGMGTEAFF. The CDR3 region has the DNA TGTGCTAGTGGTTTGACCACAGGGATGGGCACTGAAGCTTTCTTT.

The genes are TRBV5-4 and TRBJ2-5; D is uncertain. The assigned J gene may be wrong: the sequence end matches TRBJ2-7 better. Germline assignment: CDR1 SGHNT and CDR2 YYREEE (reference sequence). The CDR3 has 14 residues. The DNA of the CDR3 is TGTGCCAGCAGTCCCTTCATCGCCTCCTACGAGCAGTACTTC. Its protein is CASSPFIASYEQYF.

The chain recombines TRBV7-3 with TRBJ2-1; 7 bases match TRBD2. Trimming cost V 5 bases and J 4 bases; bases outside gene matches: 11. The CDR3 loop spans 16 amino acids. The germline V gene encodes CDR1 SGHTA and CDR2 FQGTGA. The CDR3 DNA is TGTGCCAGCAGCCCAAGGGCGTCTAGCGGTTACAATGAGCAGTTCTTC. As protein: CASSPRASSGYNEQFF.

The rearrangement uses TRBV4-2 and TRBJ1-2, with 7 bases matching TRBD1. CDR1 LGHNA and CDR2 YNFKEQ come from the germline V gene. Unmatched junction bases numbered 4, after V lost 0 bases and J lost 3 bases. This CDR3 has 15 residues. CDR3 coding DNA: TGTGCCAGCAGCCAAGAAATAGACAGGGACTATGGCTACACCTTC. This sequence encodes CASSQEIDRDYGYTF.

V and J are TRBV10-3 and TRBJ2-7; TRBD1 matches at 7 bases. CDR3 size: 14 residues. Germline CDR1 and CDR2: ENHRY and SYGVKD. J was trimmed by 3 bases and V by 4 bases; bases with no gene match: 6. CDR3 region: CAISAQDRVYEQYF. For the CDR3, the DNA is TGTGCCATCAGTGCTCAAGACAGGGTCTACGAGCAGTACTTC.